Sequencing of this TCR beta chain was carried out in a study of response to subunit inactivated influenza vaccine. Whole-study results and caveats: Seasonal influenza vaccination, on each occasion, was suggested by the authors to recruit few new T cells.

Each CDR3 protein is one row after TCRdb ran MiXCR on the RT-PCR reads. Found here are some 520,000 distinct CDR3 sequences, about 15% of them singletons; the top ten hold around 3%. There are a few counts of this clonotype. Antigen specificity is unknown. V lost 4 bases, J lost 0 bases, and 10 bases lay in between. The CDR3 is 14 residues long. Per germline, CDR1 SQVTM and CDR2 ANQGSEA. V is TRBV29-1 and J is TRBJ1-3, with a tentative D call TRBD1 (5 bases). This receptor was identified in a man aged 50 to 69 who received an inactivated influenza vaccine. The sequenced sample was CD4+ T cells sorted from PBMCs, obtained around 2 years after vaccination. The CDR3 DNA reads TGCAGCGTTGGGCGAGACAGCTCTGGAAACACCATATATTTT. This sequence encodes CSVGRDSSGNTIYF. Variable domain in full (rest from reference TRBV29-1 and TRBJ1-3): SAVISQKPSRDICQRGTSLTIQCQVDSQVTMMFWYRQQPGQSLTLIATANQGSEATYESGFVIDKFPISRPNLTFSTLTVSNMSPEDSSIYLCSVGRDSSGNTIYFGEGSWLTVV.